Sequencing of this T cell receptor (beta chain) was carried out in a study of molecular identifiers for immune sequencing clone quantification. The wider study: For replicates, RNA isolated from roughly 20,000 or 100,000 naive CD8 cells was divided into five portions, of which four were sequenced.

Sorted naive CD8 T cells, about 20,000 to 1,100,000, were sequenced from 10%, 30% or 50% RNA. CD8+CD4-CCR7+CD45RA+ cells were sorted as naive CD8 T cells. CDR1 SNHLY and CDR2 FYNNEI come from the germline V gene. The CDR3 spans 14 residues. Losses at the gene ends were 9 bases for V and 4 bases for J; bases not matched to a gene: 6. In preparing bulk TCR libraries, previously described methods and listed TCR primers were used. MiXCR was run by TCRdb on the PCR reads, yielding one entry per CDR3 protein. The repertoire holds 97,000 or so distinct CDR3 sequences, with about 32% as singletons. The table lists this clonotype with many counts.

The TCR originated in a human donor in good health. Some libraries in this study had Jurkat cell RNA spiked in. This chain joins TRBV2 and TRBJ2-3; 11 bases agree with TRBD2. The sample comprised naive CD8+ T cells from blood, with Jurkat cell RNA spiked in. The subset was: FACS-sorted CD8+CD4-CCR7+CD45RA+ naive T cells. The CDR3 DNA follows: TGTGCCAGAACCGGGACTAGCGGCGCAGATACGCAGTATTTT. This codes for CARTGTSGADTQYF.